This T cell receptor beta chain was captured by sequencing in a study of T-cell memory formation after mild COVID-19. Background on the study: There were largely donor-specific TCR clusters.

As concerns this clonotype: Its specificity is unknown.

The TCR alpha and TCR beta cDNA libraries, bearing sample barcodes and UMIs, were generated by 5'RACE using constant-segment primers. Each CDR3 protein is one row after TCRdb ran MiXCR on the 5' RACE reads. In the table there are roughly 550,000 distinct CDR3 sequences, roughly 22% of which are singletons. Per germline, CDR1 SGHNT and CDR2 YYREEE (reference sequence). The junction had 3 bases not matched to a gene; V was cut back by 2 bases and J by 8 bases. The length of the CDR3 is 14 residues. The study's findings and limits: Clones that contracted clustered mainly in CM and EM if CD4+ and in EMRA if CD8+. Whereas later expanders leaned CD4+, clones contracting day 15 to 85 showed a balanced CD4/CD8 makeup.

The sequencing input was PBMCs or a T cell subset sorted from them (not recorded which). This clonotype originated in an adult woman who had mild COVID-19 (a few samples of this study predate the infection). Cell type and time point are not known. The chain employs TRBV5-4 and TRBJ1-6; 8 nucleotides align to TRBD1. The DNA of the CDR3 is TGTGCCAGCAGCTTTGGACAGGGTTATTCACCCCTCCACTTT. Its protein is CASSFGQGYSPLHF. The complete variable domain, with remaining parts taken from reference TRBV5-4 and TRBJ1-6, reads ETGVTQSPTHLIKTRGQQVTLRCSSQSGHNTVSWYQQALGQGPQFIFQYYREEENGRGNFPPRFSGLQFPNYSSELNVNALELDDSALYLCASSFGQGYSPLHFGNGTRLTVT.